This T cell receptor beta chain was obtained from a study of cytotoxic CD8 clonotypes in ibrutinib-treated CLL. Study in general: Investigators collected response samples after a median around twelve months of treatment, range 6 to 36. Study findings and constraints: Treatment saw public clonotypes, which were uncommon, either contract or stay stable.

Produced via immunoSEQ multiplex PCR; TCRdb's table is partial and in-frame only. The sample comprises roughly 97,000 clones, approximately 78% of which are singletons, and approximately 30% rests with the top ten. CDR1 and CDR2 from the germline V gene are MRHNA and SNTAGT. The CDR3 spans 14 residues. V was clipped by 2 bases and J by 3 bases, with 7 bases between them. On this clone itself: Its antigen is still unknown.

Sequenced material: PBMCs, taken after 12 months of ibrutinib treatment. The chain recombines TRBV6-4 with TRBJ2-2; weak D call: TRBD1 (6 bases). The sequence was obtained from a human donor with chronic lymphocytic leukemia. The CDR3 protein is CASSDGTHTGELFF. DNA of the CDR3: TGTGCCAGCAGTGACGGGACACACACCGGGGAGCTGTTTTTT.